The 18 T cell receptor beta chains in this list originate from one sample, sequenced in a study of somatic mutations in cytotoxic T cells in rheumatoid arthritis. The method was immunoSEQ multiplex PCR; TCRdb's version includes in-frame clones alone and lacks a portion of them. The sample contains over a thousand clones, roughly 87% of which appear only once. What was sequenced was CD8+ T cells sorted from blood. The origin of the receptors is a woman in her sixties or seventies with rheumatoid arthritis.

The chain combines TRBV6-6 with TRBJ2-1; 8 nucleotides agree with TRBD2. The CDR3 consists of 13 residues. CDR1 is MNHNY, CDR2 SVGAGI, per germline (reference sequence). V gave up 5 bases and J gave up 9 bases; unmatched junction bases: 6. The chain's CDR3 is CASSQGLAGEQFF. As DNA, the CDR3 is TGTGCCAGCAGTCAGGGGCTAGCGGGTGAGCAGTTCTTC.

The rearrangement uses TRBV9 and TRBJ2-3; the match to TRBD2 covers 8 bases. V was pared by 0 bases and J by 6 bases, with 6 bases of the junction left unmatched. Germline CDR1 reads SGDLS; CDR2 reads YYNGEE. The CDR3 is 15 residues long. CDR3 in amino acids: CASSVAGASGDTQYF. CDR3 nucleotide sequence: TGTGCCAGCAGCGTAGCAGGGGCTAGCGGGGATACGCAGTATTTT. The full variable domain, its missing parts supplied by reference TRBV9 and TRBJ2-3, is DSGVTQTPKHLITATGQRVTLRCSPRSGDLSVYWYQQSLDQGLQFLIQYYNGEERAKGNILERFSAQQFPDLHSELNLSSLELGDSALYFCASSVAGASGDTQYFGPGTRLTVL.

In this sample, this clone turned up once. The CDR3 DNA sequence: TGTGCCAGCAGCCAAGAGGGCACGCAGTATTTT. Encoded protein: CASSQEGTQYF. The rearrangement joins TRBV14 to TRBJ2-3; D not resolved. CDR1 and CDR2 (germline): SGHDN, FVKESK. The ends were cut back, 0 bases at V and 9 bases at J, with 4 bases in the middle. This CDR3 is built from 11 residues.

The CDR3 protein is CASSLGDWEEVTQYF. CDR3 sequence (DNA): TGTGCCAGCAGCTTAGGGGACTGGGAAGAGGTGACCCAGTACTTC. The chain carries TRBV11-2 and TRBJ2-5, with TRBD2 as a possible D gene (6 bases). The CDR3 runs 15 residues. In germline, CDR1 is SGHAT, CDR2 FQNNGV. Between the trimmed V and J ends, which lost 1 base and 7 bases, there was a span of 16 bases.

The gene calls are TRBV27 and TRBJ2-1, with D unclear. Trimming stripped 2 bases from V and 3 bases from J, with 11 bases between. This CDR3 contains 15 residues. Germline assignment: CDR1 MNHEY and CDR2 SMNVEV (reference sequence). CDR3 nucleotide sequence: TGTGCCAGCAGTTTAATTCAGGCCGTCTACAATGAGCAGTTCTTC. Its protein is CASSLIQAVYNEQFF.

The V call is TRBV27, the J call TRBJ1-1, with 8 positions matching TRBD1. The CDR3 covers 15 residues. V lost 5 bases, J lost 0 bases, and 5 bases stayed unmatched. CDR1 MNHEY and CDR2 SMNVEV come from the germline V gene (reference sequence). DNA of the CDR3: TGTGCCAGCAGTACCCGGACAGGGTTGAACACTGAAGCTTTCTTT. It is translated as CASSTRTGLNTEAFF.

The J gene is TRBJ2-7, the V gene TRBV6-1; 9 positions match TRBD1. Germline assignment: CDR1 MNHNS and CDR2 SASEGT. Germline trimming cut 8 bases from V and 5 bases from J; bases unmatched to any gene: 13. The CDR3 length is 15 residues. The CDR3 sequence: CASVPIGQGKDEQYF. The CDR3 coding sequence is TGTGCCAGCGTACCGATTGGACAGGGGAAGGACGAGCAGTACTTC.

This rearrangement joins TRBV9 to TRBJ2-5; TRBD2 matches at 10 bases. Trimming cost V 0 bases and J 4 bases; bases outside gene matches: 3. This CDR3 has 15 residues. CDR1 is SGDLS, CDR2 YYNGEE, per germline. The CDR3 DNA sequence: TGTGCCAGCAGCGTAGGACTAGCGGGTTTAGAGACCCAGTACTTC. Translated, it gives CASSVGLAGLETQYF.

V and J are TRBV28 and TRBJ2-3, with D hard to call. Trimming shortened V by 5 bases and J by 1 base, and 16 bases separated the two germline ends. The CDR3 is made up of 16 amino acids. Germline CDR1 reads MDHEN; CDR2 reads SYDVKM. The CDR3 coding sequence is TGTGCCAGCAGTACCTCCCTTGGCGGCCGCACAGATACGCAGTATTTT. Residues: CASSTSLGGRTDTQYF.

The rearrangement links TRBV27 to TRBJ2-2, with unresolved D. Trimming left V 0 bases short and J 4 bases short, with 6 bases between. This CDR3 region has 14 residues. Germline assignment: CDR1 MNHEY and CDR2 SMNVEV (reference sequence). CDR3 sequence reads: CASSLSYSTGELFF. The CDR3 DNA reads as TGTGCCAGCAGTTTATCATACAGCACCGGGGAGCTGTTTTTT.

A note on this clone: The junction differs from germline at one of its ends, possibly a read error. The CDR3 sequence is CASSLGDGCLREYF. The CDR3 DNA follows: TGTGCTAGCAGCTTAGGAGATGGTTGCCTGCGGGAGTACTTC. The V and J genes are TRBV7-7 and TRBJ2-7, with a weak D call TRBD2 (5 bases). Germline-derived CDR1 and CDR2 are SSHAT and FNYEAQ (reference sequence). This CDR3 contains 14 residues.

This clone is a singleton in its sample. This chain uses TRBV27 with TRBJ2-1; 8 bases fit TRBD2. The CDR3 spans 16 residues. The junction had 4 bases not matched to a gene; V was cut back by 3 bases and J by 0 bases. Germline assignment: CDR1 MNHEY and CDR2 SMNVEV (reference sequence). Here the CDR3 reads CASSLSGGGSYNEQFF. The CDR3 coding sequence is TGTGCCAGCAGTTTGTCCGGGGGGGGCTCCTACAATGAGCAGTTCTTC.

The table lists this clone with a few counts. The rearrangement joins TRBV7-9 to TRBJ2-7, with D possibly being TRBD1 (5 bases). Deletions cut 1 base from V and 2 bases from J, with 15 bases between. Germline-derived CDR1 and CDR2 are SEHNR and FQNEAQ (reference sequence). This CDR3 contains 16 residues. CDR3 loop: CASSLGTGPTTYEQYF. The CDR3 DNA sequence: TGTGCCAGCAGCTTAGGTACAGGCCCTACGACCTACGAGCAGTACTTC. Complete variable domain (other parts from reference TRBV7-9 and TRBJ2-7): DTGVSQNPRHKITKRGQNVTFRCDPISEHNRLYWYRQTLGQGPEFLTYFQNEAQLEKSRLLSDRFSAERPKGSFSTLEIQRTEQGDSAMYLCASSLGTGPTTYEQYFGPGTRLTVT.

The chain recombines TRBV5-6 with TRBJ2-1; no clear D gene. The CDR3 has 18 residues. The germline V gene encodes CDR1 SGHDT and CDR2 YYEEEE. Deletions cut 3 bases from V and 0 bases from J, with 19 bases between. The CDR3 sequence: CASSSNKRLERSYNEQFF. The CDR3 nucleotides read TGTGCCAGCAGCTCAAACAAACGGCTAGAGCGCTCCTACAATGAGCAGTTCTTC.

The chain has TRBV28 and TRBJ1-5; D perhaps matches TRBD1 (5 bases). Trimming shortened V by 3 bases and J by 7 bases, and 10 bases separated the two germline ends. The CDR3 totals 13 residues. Looked up from germline, CDR1 is MDHEN and CDR2 is SYDVKM. CDR3 bases: TGTGCCAGCAGTTTGGGGGGAAGGCAGCCCCAGCATTTT. Its protein product is CASSLGGRQPQHF.

The chain employs TRBV5-8 and TRBJ2-7; 8 nucleotides line up with TRBD1. The CDR3 spans 17 residues. The V gene end was trimmed by 0 bases and the J gene end by 3 bases; junction bases not matched to a gene: 11. Germline lookup yields CDR1 SGHTS and CDR2 YDEGEE. The CDR3 DNA is TGTGCCAGCAGCTTGGCCGAGGGACAGGTATTTTTCTACGAGCAGTACTTC. Its translation is CASSLAEGQVFFYEQYF.

The rearrangement links TRBV9 to TRBJ2-3; TRBD1 is a possible D gene (5 bases). The V gene lost 3 bases and the J gene lost 0 bases, with 8 bases spanning the gap. This CDR3 contains 14 residues. In germline, CDR1 is SGDLS, CDR2 YYNGEE. CDR3 residues: CASSEGHSTDTQYF. Written as DNA, the CDR3 is TGTGCCAGCAGCGAAGGACACAGCACAGATACGCAGTATTTT.

This chain uses TRBV7-2 with TRBJ2-3; D call uncertain. Deletions cut 1 base from V and 5 bases from J, with 7 bases between. Per the germline V gene, CDR1 is SGHTA and CDR2 is FQGNSA. This CDR3 has 13 residues. The CDR3 DNA is TGTGCCAGCAGCTTAGTGTCGGTAGATACGCAGTATTTT. It yields the protein CASSLVSVDTQYF. Filled out from reference TRBV7-2 and TRBJ2-3, the complete variable domain reads GAGVSQSPSNKVTEKGKDVELRCDPISGHTALYWYRQSLGQGLEFLIYFQGNSAPDKSGLPSDRFSAERTGGSVSTLTIQRTQQEDSAVYLCASSLVSVDTQYFGPGTRLTVL.